The 20 T cell receptor beta chains presented below share a single source sample, sequenced in a study of radiotherapy plus CTLA-4 blockade in lung cancer. Data came from immunoSEQ multiplex PCR; TCRdb stores just in-frame clones and leaves some out. The repertoire holds 100,000 or so clones, with about four fifths as singletons. The sample here was peripheral blood, taken from a patient treated with radiotherapy plus ipilimumab. Receptors originate from a human donor with non-small cell lung cancer that progressed on radiotherapy plus ipilimumab.

This clone was detected a few times. The chain carries TRBV9 and TRBJ1-5; D remains ambiguous. The V gene's germline CDR1 is SGDLS and CDR2 YYNGEE. Between the trimmed V and J ends, which lost 0 bases and 2 bases, there was a span of 15 bases. The length of the CDR3 is 17 residues. Here the CDR3 reads CASSVATPGEGNQPQHF. The CDR3 DNA reads as TGTGCCAGCAGCGTAGCCACCCCGGGAGAAGGCAATCAGCCCCAGCATTTT.

The gene calls are TRBV19 and TRBJ1-1; no firm D call. CDR3 length equals 12 residues. Germline CDR1 reads LNHDA; CDR2 reads SQIVND (reference sequence). V lost 2 bases to trimming and J lost 7 bases, with 8 bases between them. The CDR3 DNA follows: TGTGCCAGTAGTATACACGAATTTGAAGCTTTCTTT. It specifies CASSIHEFEAFF.

The rearrangement joins TRBV5-1 to TRBJ1-1, with D possibly TRBD1 on 6 matching bases. The CDR3 consists of 13 residues. Germline values: CDR1 SGHRS, CDR2 YFSETQ. V lost 1 base and J lost 6, with 10 bases in between. CDR3 in amino acids: CASSLTSGAEAFF. The CDR3 DNA sequence: TGCGCCAGCAGCTTGACGTCAGGGGCTGAAGCTTTCTTT.

The chain couples TRBV10-3 to TRBJ2-7; D may be TRBD1 (6 bases). There are 15 residues in the CDR3. V was shortened by 0 bases and J by 6 bases, with 15 bases between the two germline ends. CDR1 ENHRY and CDR2 SYGVKD come from the germline V gene. The CDR3 DNA reads TGTGCCATCAGTGAGTCGGGGGCCGAGGCGAGCGAGCAGTACTTC. As protein: CAISESGAEASEQYF.

This rearrangement joins TRBV11-2 to TRBJ2-7, with TRBD2 identical over 11 bases. This CDR3 has 14 amino acids. J gave up 7 bases and V 2 bases, and 4 bases lay outside the gene matches. The germline V gene encodes CDR1 SGHAT and CDR2 FQNNGV. DNA of the CDR3: TGTGCCAGCAGCTTAAGTTCTAGCGGGAGGGAGCAGTACTTC. Translated: CASSLSSSGREQYF.

CDR3 DNA: TGCGCCAGCAGCTCTCCTGGGGACACTGAAGCTTTCTTT. Translating gives CASSSPGDTEAFF. The chain uses TRBV5-1 and TRBJ1-1; no firm D call. The CDR3 length is 13 residues. Trimming stripped 3 bases from V and 3 bases from J, with 9 bases between. The germline gives CDR1 SGHRS, CDR2 YFSETQ.

V is TRBV28 and J is TRBJ2-2; 10 bases fit TRBD2. The germline V gene encodes CDR1 MDHEN and CDR2 SYDVKM. J was trimmed by 4 bases and V by 8 bases; bases with no gene match: 10. CDR3 length equals 16 residues. The CDR3 bases are TGTGCCAGCTCTAGCGGGAGTATCTTTGGCACCGGGGAGCTGTTTTTT. Protein sequence: CASSSGSIFGTGELFF. Looking up the rest from reference TRBV28 and TRBJ2-2 gives the full variable domain: DVKVTQSSRYLVKRTGEKVFLECVQDMDHENMFWYRQDPGLGLRLIYFSYDVKMKEKGDIPEGYSVSREKKERFSLILESASTNQTSMYLCASSSGSIFGTGELFFGEGSRLTVL.

The genes are TRBV7-8 and TRBJ1-3; D is unresolved. V dropped 1 base and J dropped 4 bases, with 11 bases sitting between them. This CDR3 region has 15 residues. The germline CDR1 and CDR2 sequences are SGHVS and FQNEAQ. Here the CDR3 reads CASSLGRRSGNTIYF. As DNA, the CDR3 is TGTGCCAGCAGCTTAGGTCGGCGTTCGGGAAACACCATATATTTT. The full variable domain, completed using reference TRBV7-8 and TRBJ1-3, is GAGVSQSPRYKVAKRGQDVALRCDPISGHVSLFWYQQALGQGPEFLTYFQNEAQLDKSGLPSDRFFAERPEGSVSTLKIQRTQQEDSAVYLCASSLGRRSGNTIYFGEGSWLTVV.

The chain is built from TRBV6-5 and TRBJ1-5; D may be TRBD1 (6 bases). Germline-derived CDR1 and CDR2 are MNHEY and SVGAGI. This CDR3 comprises 15 residues. Trimming removed 6 bases from V and 6 bases from J, with 18 bases in between. The CDR3 DNA follows: TGTGCCAGCAGCCCCTCCCGGGGGGCGGGTCAGCCCCAGCATTTT. It is translated as CASSPSRGAGQPQHF.

The chain combines TRBV9 with TRBJ2-7; TRBD1 is a possible D gene (6 bases). CDR3 length: 16 residues. Trimming took 4 bases from V and 0 from J, leaving 17 bases between them. CDR1 SGDLS and CDR2 YYNGEE come from the germline V gene. CDR3 loop: CASSTLPWTDSYEQYV. The CDR3 DNA is TGTGCCAGCAGCACTCTGCCCTGGACAGACTCCTACGAGCAGTACGTC.

V gene TRBV9 combines with J gene TRBJ2-7; D is undetermined. The CDR3 consists of 14 residues. V was pared by 0 bases and J by 12 bases, with 19 bases between. Looked up from germline, CDR1 is SGDLS and CDR2 is YYNGEE. CDR3 DNA sequence: TGTGCCAGCAGCGTAGCCTTTGGTCGGTATCCTATGTACGTC. The encoded protein is CASSVAFGRYPMYV.

This clone was counted only a few times. This sample includes further DNA sequences coding for the same CDR3. The chain carries TRBV29-1 and TRBJ2-2, with D maybe TRBD1 (5 bases). Trimming left V 3 bases short and J 3 bases short, with 8 bases between. The germline CDR1 and CDR2 sequences are SQVTM and ANQGSEA. This CDR3 is built from 13 residues. CDR3 in amino acids: CSVDAGYTGELFF. CDR3 sequence (DNA): TGCAGCGTTGATGCAGGGTACACCGGGGAGCTGTTTTTT.

This chain joins TRBV7-3 and TRBJ2-3; 10 bases fit TRBD1. From germline, CDR1 is SGHTA and CDR2 FQGTGA. CDR3 length equals 16 residues. The V and J ends lost 5 bases and 5 bases, in that order; junction bases with no gene match: 10. The CDR3 region is CASSPIRDRGGDTQYF. In DNA form, the CDR3 reads TGTGCCAGCAGCCCAATCCGGGACAGGGGTGGAGATACGCAGTATTTT.

The rearrangement joins TRBV5-4 to TRBJ2-5; 9 bases are a match to TRBD2. The CDR3 is 16 residues long. CDR1 SGHNT and CDR2 YYREEE come from the germline V gene (reference sequence). J was trimmed by 5 bases and V by 4 bases; bases with no gene match: 12. CDR3 sequence reads: CASSRAAGGPLETQYF. The CDR3 nucleotides read TGTGCCAGCAGCCGAGCGGCGGGAGGGCCCCTTGAGACCCAGTACTTC.

This chain links TRBV14 with TRBJ1-1, with 10 bases aligning to TRBD1. Germline-derived CDR1 and CDR2 are SGHDN and FVKESK. The V gene end was trimmed by 6 bases and the J gene end by 6 bases; junction bases not matched to a gene: 4. The CDR3 is 13 residues long. CDR3 in amino acids: CASRGQGIAEAFF. The CDR3 DNA is TGTGCCAGCAGGGGACAGGGGATAGCTGAAGCTTTCTTT.

V and J are TRBV19 and TRBJ2-2; 8 nucleotides agree with TRBD1. Per the germline V gene, CDR1 is LNHDA and CDR2 is SQIVND (reference sequence). This CDR3 comprises 16 residues. V lost 7 bases to trimming and J lost 6 bases; unmatched junction nucleotides: 13. Written as DNA, the CDR3 is TGTGCCAGTACCCAGAAGGGACAGGTCCGGTCCGGGGAGCTGTTTTTT. It translates to CASTQKGQVRSGELFF.

The chain employs TRBV29-1 and TRBJ2-2, with a weak D call TRBD1 (6 bases). This CDR3 is built from 13 residues. V gave up 2 bases and J gave up 3 bases, with 7 bases separating them. Germline V gives CDR1 SQVTM, CDR2 ANQGSEA. In nucleotides, the CDR3 is TGCAGCGTTGAACAGGGGTACACCGGGGAGCTGTTTTTT. Amino acids: CSVEQGYTGELFF.

J is TRBJ2-3 and V is TRBV4-1, with D tentatively TRBD1 or TRBD2 (6 bases each). The V end was cut by 0 bases, the J end by 4 bases, with 8 bases between. Germline V gives CDR1 MGHRA, CDR2 YSYEKL. The CDR3 length is 14 residues. In DNA, the CDR3 is TGCGCCAGCAGCCAAGAAGGGGGGCCAGATACGCAGTATTTT. This translates into CASSQEGGPDTQYF.

This clone has just a few counts. The chain combines TRBV5-6 with TRBJ2-7; TRBD2 is a possible D gene (5 bases). Trimming took 0 bases from V and 7 from J, leaving 8 bases between them. This CDR3 region has 12 residues. Germline V gives CDR1 SGHDT, CDR2 YYEEEE. The CDR3 reads CASSLEGSEQYF. DNA for the CDR3: TGTGCCAGCAGCTTGGAAGGGAGTGAGCAGTACTTC.

The chain employs TRBV11-2 and TRBJ2-1; unclear D gene. V lost 1 base to trimming and J lost 15 bases, with 13 bases between them. CDR1 and CDR2 (germline): SGHAT, FQNNGV. The CDR3 totals 12 residues. The CDR3 sequence: CASSLGVSSRFF. In DNA, the CDR3 is TGTGCCAGCAGCTTAGGCGTTAGTTCGCGGTTCTTC.